The TCR beta chain described here comes from a study of spatial heterogeneity in lung cancer. Using its own MiXCR run on the 5' RACE reads, TCRdb lists one record per CDR3 protein. The profile shows about 50,000 distinct CDR3 sequences, less than 9.5% of them singletons. This clonotype was observed a handful of times. The sample's time point: blood at routine non-recurrence follow-up after resection. In each case, whole RNA from tumor, nontumor lung or frozen PBMC was sequenced unsorted. Germline assignment: CDR1 MNHEY and CDR2 SMNVEV (reference sequence). V was cut by 10 bases and J by 0 bases, with 24 bases left in between. CDR3 length equals 17 residues.

The gene calls are TRBV27 and TRBJ1-1, with D possibly matching TRBD1 (6 bases). Sequencing used PBMCs, obtained at follow-up. This sequence originates from a female donor with early-stage non-small cell lung cancer. Here the CDR3 reads CATFRDIDPRMNTEAFF. The CDR3 bases are TGTGCCACCTTCCGGGACATCGATCCCCGAATGAACACTGAAGCTTTCTTT.